This T cell receptor (beta chain) was identified during a study of T-cell memory formation after mild COVID-19. TCRdb fed the 5' RACE reads into MiXCR, producing one record per CDR3 protein. The data contain 30,000 to 40,000 distinct CDR3 sequences, roughly an eighth of them singletons. Ten or more counts support this clonotype. Its matching antigen is unknown. Findings and limits, study-wide: Pre-infection memory harbored some responding clones, suggesting cross-reactive memory joined.

V was cut by 1 base and J by 8 bases, with 6 bases left in between. The CDR3 runs to 12 residues. Germline CDR1 is SEHNR and CDR2 is FQNEAQ (reference sequence). The sequence was obtained from a man younger than 35 who had mild COVID-19 (a few samples of this study predate the infection). Cell type and time point are not known. The sample taken for sequencing was PBMCs or a T cell subset sorted from them (not recorded which). The rearrangement uses TRBV7-9 and TRBJ2-4, with D perhaps TRBD1 (5 bases). Here the CDR3 DNA reads TGTGCCAGCAGCTTAGACAGGCACATTCAGTACTTC. The encoded protein is CASSLDRHIQYF.